Reported below is one T cell receptor beta chain. These data come from a study of cytomegalovirus exposure and HLA in healthy donors. Trimming removed 4 bases at V and 0 bases at J, with 3 bases between. Germline V CDR1 and CDR2: SGHTA, FQGTGA. CDR3 size: 13 residues. 13 Jbeta primers and 60 Vbeta primers were used for the PCR. TCRdb's copy holds only in-frame clones and misses some; the assay was immunoSEQ multiplex PCR. This table has around 70,000 clones, 80% to 90% appearing once. Each donor was healthy, and each was a bone marrow donor. Sequences were obtained from PBMCs. The chain joins TRBV7-3 to TRBJ2-2; D uncertain. The clonotype comes from a human donor in good health. CDR3 loop: CASSSTNTGELFF. CDR3 sequence (DNA): TGTGCCAGCAGCTCCACGAACACCGGGGAGCTGTTTTTT.